The rows below give T cell receptor beta chains drawn from one sample of a study of vaccination effects on CD4 cells after COVID-19. No antigen is known for these receptors. Profiled with immunoSEQ multiplex PCR; TCRdb holds only in-frame clones, not every one. The sample includes some 68,000 clones, 65% to 85% of them seen just once. The sequenced sample was CD4+ T cells from PBMCs cultured with HCoV-OC43 spike peptides, obtained before COVID-19 vaccination. The receptor source for this set is a human donor who received a COVID-19 vaccine. CDR3s include the opening cysteine and the closing phenylalanine or tryptophan. D genes are given only for firm matches. The size entry is marked missing in some rows and otherwise reads once, few, many or a size class.

TRBD2	TRBV5-1	TRBJ2-1	few	TGCGCCAGCAGCTGGGGTGGGACTAGCGGGGCCGAGCAGTTCTTC	CASSWGGTSGAEQFF
-	TRBV5-1	TRBJ1-3	-	TGCGCCAGCAGCCCCTTGGTGGACTCTGGAAACACCATATATTTT	CASSPLVDSGNTIYF
-	TRBV4-3	TRBJ1-5	-	TGCGCCAGCAGCCAAGAAAAGGGACTAAATCAGCCCCAGCATTTT	CASSQEKGLNQPQHF
-	TRBV5-1	TRBJ1-2	few	TGCGCCAGCAACTCCGGCTCGAACCCCAAGGGCTACACCTTC	CASNSGSNPKGYTF
TRBD1	TRBV19	TRBJ1-1	-	TGTGCCAGTAGTCCCTGGACAGGGCCGGGGAACACTGAAGCTTTCTTT	CASSPWTGPGNTEAFF
-	TRBV12-3/TRBV12-4	TRBJ2-3	-	TGTGCCAGCAGTCAGACCACAGATACGCAGTATTTT	CASSQTTDTQYF
TRBD1	TRBV11-2	TRBJ2-1	few	TGTGCCAGCAGCCCTAATTGGGACAGGGGGCGGGATGAGCAGTTCTTC	CASSPNWDRGRDEQFF
-	TRBV10-1	TRBJ1-2	-	TGCGCCAGCAGTGCCGGGACATTCTATGGCTACACCTTC	CASSAGTFYGYTF
-	TRBV2	TRBJ2-5	once	TGTGCCAGCTCTAATGGACTTGGGGTCGGGACCCAGTACTTC	CASSNGLGVGTQYF
-	TRBV4-1	TRBJ2-1	-	TGCGCCAGCAGCCAAGATCGAACCTCGAGCTCCTACAATGAGCAGTTCTTC	CASSQDRTSSSYNEQFF
-	TRBV3-1/TRBV3-2	TRBJ2-1	few	TGTGCCAGCAGCCAACTCGTAACCGGGACCACTGAGCAGTTCTTC	CASSQLVTGTTEQFF
-	TRBV11-2	TRBJ1-5	once	TGTGCCAGCAGCTTAGATGGGGGTTACCAGCCCCAGCATTTT	CASSLDGGYQPQHF
-	TRBV6-2/TRBV6-3	TRBJ1-5	-	TGTGCCAGCAGCCAGGGGTTGGGCAATCAGCCCCAGCATTTT	CASSQGLGNQPQHF
-	TRBV5-1	TRBJ1-4	-	TGCGCCAGCAGCCTTTTTGGGGGCGCGGGTGAAAAACTGTTTTTT	CASSLFGGAGEKLFF
TRBD1	TRBV19	TRBJ2-1	-	TGTGCCAGTAGTCCAGGGGGCGCGAAGGCCAATGAGCAGTTCTTC	CASSPGGAKANEQFF
-	TRBV12-3/TRBV12-4	TRBJ1-1	once	TGTGCCAGCAGTCAGGGCCGCACTGAAGCTTTCTTT	CASSQGRTEAFF
-	TRBV5-5	TRBJ2-2	once	TGTGCCAGCAGCTTGTATTCCGGCGGCAATACCGGGGAGCTGTTTTTT	CASSLYSGGNTGELFF
TRBD1	TRBV29-1	TRBJ1-4	-	TGCAGCGTGACCGGGACAGGGGGCTTTGGTGAAAAACTGTTTTTT	CSVTGTGGFGEKLFF
-	TRBV7-2	TRBJ1-4	-	TGTGCCAGCAGCTTAGTCTCTCCTACTAATGAAAAACTGTTTTTT	CASSLVSPTNEKLFF
TRBD1	TRBV10-1	TRBJ2-1	-	TGCGCCAGCAGTGAGCCGTTTCGGACAGGGTCCGTCAATGAGCAGTTCTTC	CASSEPFRTGSVNEQFF
-	TRBV30	TRBJ2-1	-	TGTGCCTGGCAGGGCTTTTACAATGAGCAGTTCTTC	CAWQGFYNEQFF